One T cell receptor (beta chain) is described in this entry. V trimming: 3 bases; J trimming: 6 bases; junction bases outside the gene matches: 11. The CDR3 extends over 16 amino acids. The germline V gene has CDR1 KGHSH and CDR2 LQKENI. This sample was taken from a study of blood T cell repertoires in COVID-19. The method was immunoSEQ multiplex PCR; TCRdb's version includes in-frame clones alone and lacks a portion of them. Here the sample spans about 100,000 clones, 80% to 90% being singletons. This receptor was obtained from a woman aged 45-65 years who had recovered from COVID-19. The sequenced material came from PBMCs or T cells enriched from blood (not recorded which). This rearrangement joins TRBV18 to TRBJ2-7, with TRBD1 matching over 10 bases. This CDR3 reads CASSPIPGQGLSEQYF. CDR3 sequence (DNA): TGTGCCAGCTCACCGATCCCGGGACAGGGGCTAAGCGAGCAGTACTTC.